Below, one TCR beta chain is given with its context. This specimen comes from a study of shared clonotypes between healthy human individuals. The data were produced by immunoSEQ multiplex PCR, yet TCRdb's version contains in-frame clones alone and is incomplete. The sample carries about 1.1 million clones, roughly 80% recorded once. In germline, CDR1 is SGHRS, CDR2 YFSETQ. The CDR3 has 15 residues. V was pared by 2 bases and J by 1 base, with 10 bases between. This clonotype was sampled from a man between 18 and 29 years old in good health. Some clones in this sample may be carry-over from other donors' samples. The chain links TRBV5-1 to TRBJ2-1; no firm D call. Sequencing was done on a sample of memory CD4+ T cells from PBMCs. As for subset: CD45RA-negative fraction. The CDR3 DNA reads TGCGCCAGCAGCTTCGCTCAAAATTCCTACAATGAGCAGTTCTTC. This encodes CASSFAQNSYNEQFF.